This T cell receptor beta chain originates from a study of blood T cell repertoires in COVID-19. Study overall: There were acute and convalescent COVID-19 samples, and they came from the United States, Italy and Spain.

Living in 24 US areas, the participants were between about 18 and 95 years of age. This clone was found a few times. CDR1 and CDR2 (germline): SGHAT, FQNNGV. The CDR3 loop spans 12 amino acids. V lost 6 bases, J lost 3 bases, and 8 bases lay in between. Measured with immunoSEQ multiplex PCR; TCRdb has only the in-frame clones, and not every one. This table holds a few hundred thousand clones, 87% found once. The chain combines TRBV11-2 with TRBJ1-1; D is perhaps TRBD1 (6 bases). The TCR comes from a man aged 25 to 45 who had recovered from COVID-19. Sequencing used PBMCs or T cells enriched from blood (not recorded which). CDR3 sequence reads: CASSRTDTEAFF. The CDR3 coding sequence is TGTGCCAGCAGTCGGACAGACACTGAAGCTTTCTTT.